This TCR beta chain was recorded in a study of T cell responses to AZD1222 COVID-19 vaccine. Across the study: Pooled together were second doses at about 4 or about 12 weeks.

Some clones are missing from TCRdb's copy, which holds only in-frame ones; the method was immunoSEQ multiplex PCR. The table has 180,000 or so clones, just over 85% seen once. The study's findings and limits: At baseline, seropositivity was found in only six or seven AZD1222 recipients.

This clone was seen a single time. What it recognizes is unknown. The germline V gene has CDR1 SGDLS and CDR2 YYNGEE. The V segment lost 3 bases and the J segment 10 bases; nucleotides outside the gene matches: 10. This CDR3 has 16 amino acids. This sequence joins TRBV9 and TRBJ1-4, with 12 bases matching TRBD1. The TCR originated in an adult in good health. The sample consisted of peripheral blood, taken on day 0 of AZD1222 vaccination. In DNA, the CDR3 is TGTGCCAGCAGCGAGGGCCGGGGGACAGGGGGCGGAAAACTGTTTTTT. Translation: CASSEGRGTGGGKLFF.